This T cell receptor (beta chain) emerged from a study of blood T cells in healthy people across ages. Study observations and caveats: Strongly correlated with naive T cell percentage was TCR beta diversity.

Researchers collected roughly 9.8 milliliters of peripheral blood from every single donor. The extraction recovered at least 6 micrograms of total RNA per sample. The second PCR ran about 6 to 11 cycles with a sample-barcoded 5' primer and J-beta primers. TCRdb reanalysed the 5' RACE reads using MiXCR and keeps one entry per CDR3 protein. The sample has about 1.4 million distinct CDR3 sequences, approximately 59% seen once. With regard to this clonotype: What it binds is not known.

The origin of this receptor is a man in his late teens or twenties in good health. The source material was blood.

The CDR3 region is CASSPGTGALQPQHF. The CDR3 DNA follows: TGTGCCAGCTCCCCCGGGACAGGCGCGCTTCAGCCCCAGCATTTT. This chain uses TRBV18 with TRBJ1-5; 8 bases are a match to TRBD1. The trim removed 6 bases at V and 6 bases at J, leaving 10 bases unmatched. Germline V gene data show CDR1 as KGHSH and CDR2 as LQKENI. CDR3 length: 15 amino acids.